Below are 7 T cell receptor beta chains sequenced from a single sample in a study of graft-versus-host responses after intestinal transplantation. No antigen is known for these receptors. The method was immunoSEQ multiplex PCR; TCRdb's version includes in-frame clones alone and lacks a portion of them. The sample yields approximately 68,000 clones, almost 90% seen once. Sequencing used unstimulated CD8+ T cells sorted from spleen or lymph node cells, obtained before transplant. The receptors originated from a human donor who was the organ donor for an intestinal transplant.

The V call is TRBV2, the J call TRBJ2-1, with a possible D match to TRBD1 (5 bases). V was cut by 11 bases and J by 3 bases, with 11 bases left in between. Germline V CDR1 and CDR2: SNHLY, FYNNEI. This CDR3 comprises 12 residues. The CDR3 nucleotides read TGTGCCGCCAAGGGGATCTACAATGAGCAGTTCTTC. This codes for CAAKGIYNEQFF.

The CDR3 region is CASSTPGGNTEAFF. CDR3 sequence (DNA): TGCGCCAGCAGTACCCCCGGAGGGAACACTGAAGCTTTCTTT. The gene calls are TRBV5-1 and TRBJ1-1, with D unclear. Germline loops: CDR1 SGHRS, CDR2 YFSETQ. This CDR3 has 14 residues. Between the trimmed V and J ends, which lost 5 bases and 1 base, there was a span of 12 bases. Based on the CDR3 plus reference TRBV5-1 and TRBJ1-1, the full variable domain is KAGVTQTPRYLIKTRGQQVTLSCSPISGHRSVSWYQQTPGQGLQFLFEYFSETQRNKGNFPGRFSGRQFSNSRSEMNVSTLELGDSALYLCASSTPGGNTEAFFGQGTRLTVV.

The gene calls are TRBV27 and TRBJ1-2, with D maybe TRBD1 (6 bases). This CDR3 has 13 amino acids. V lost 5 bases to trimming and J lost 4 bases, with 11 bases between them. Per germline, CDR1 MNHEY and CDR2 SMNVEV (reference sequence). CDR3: CASSPGVGYGYTF. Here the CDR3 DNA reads TGTGCCAGCAGTCCAGGGGTAGGCTATGGCTACACCTTC.

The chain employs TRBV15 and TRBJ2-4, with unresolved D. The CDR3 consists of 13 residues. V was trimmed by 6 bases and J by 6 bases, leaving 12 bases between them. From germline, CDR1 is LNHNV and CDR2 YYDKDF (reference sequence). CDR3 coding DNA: TGTGCCACCAGTATACCTAGTACAAACATTCAGTACTTC. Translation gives CATSIPSTNIQYF.

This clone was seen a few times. The CDR3 DNA sequence: TGTGCCAGCAGCTTAGTGTACCGGGACAGGGTGCAAGAGACCCAGTACTTC. This gives the protein CASSLVYRDRVQETQYF. The V and J genes are TRBV7-2 and TRBJ2-5; 9 positions agree with TRBD1. V shed 1 base and J 2 bases; nucleotides not matched to a gene: 8. The CDR3 runs 17 residues. The germline V gene encodes CDR1 SGHTA and CDR2 FQGNSA.

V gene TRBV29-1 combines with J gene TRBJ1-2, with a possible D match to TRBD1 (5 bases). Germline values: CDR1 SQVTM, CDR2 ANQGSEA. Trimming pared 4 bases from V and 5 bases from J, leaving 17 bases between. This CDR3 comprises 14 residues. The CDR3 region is CSVVDRVGDYGYTF. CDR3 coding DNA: TGCAGCGTTGTAGATAGGGTAGGGGATTATGGCTACACCTTC. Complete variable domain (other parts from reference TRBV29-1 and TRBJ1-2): SAVISQKPSRDICQRGTSLTIQCQVDSQVTMMFWYRQQPGQSLTLIATANQGSEATYESGFVIDKFPISRPNLTFSTLTVSNMSPEDSSIYLCSVVDRVGDYGYTFGSGTRLTVV.

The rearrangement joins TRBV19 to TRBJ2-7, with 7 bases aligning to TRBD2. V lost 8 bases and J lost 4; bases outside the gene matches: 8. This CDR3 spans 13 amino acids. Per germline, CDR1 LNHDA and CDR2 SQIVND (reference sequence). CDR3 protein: CASEARTSYEQYV. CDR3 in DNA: TGTGCCAGTGAAGCTCGGACTAGTTACGAGCAGTACGTC.